These 25 T cell receptor beta chains were sequenced from one sample in a study of T-cell reconstitution after alpha-beta-depleted transplantation in children. For TCRbeta, the library was prepared with unique molecular identifiers. TCRdb re-analysed the PCR reads in MiXCR, keeping a single row per CDR3 protein. Among around 340,000 distinct CDR3 sequences listed, 10% to 15% were seen once. Material: PBMCs, obtained from the stem cell graft. All receptors come from a human donor who donated a stem cell graft to a child with Fanconi anemia.

The rearrangement links TRBV5-6 to TRBJ1-1; unclear D gene. Germline lookup yields CDR1 SGHDT and CDR2 YYEEEE. The length of the CDR3 is 14 residues. V lost 2 bases to trimming and J lost 5 bases, with 13 bases between them. The CDR3 here is CASSFQPRGTEAFF. Here the CDR3 DNA reads TGTGCCAGCAGCTTCCAGCCGAGAGGTACTGAAGCTTTCTTT. Complete variable domain (other parts from reference TRBV5-6 and TRBJ1-1): DAGVTQSPTHLIKTRGQQVTLRCSPKSGHDTVSWYQQALGQGPQFIFQYYEEEERQRGNFPDRFSGHQFPNYSSELNVNALLLGDSALYLCASSFQPRGTEAFFGQGTRLTVV.

This clonotype occurred a few times. The chain recombines TRBV5-6 with TRBJ2-5; the D gene is possibly TRBD2 (5 bases). The CDR3 spans 16 residues. Germline V lookup: CDR1 SGHDT, CDR2 YYEEEE. Trimming took off 5 bases at V and 0 bases at J, with 17 bases between the two ends. CDR3 coding DNA: TGTGCCAGCAGACCCGGGGTAGCGCTGTACCAAGAGACCCAGTACTTC. The encoded protein is CASRPGVALYQETQYF.

The gene calls are TRBV7-2 and TRBJ2-2; D unclear. Looked up from germline, CDR1 is SGHTA and CDR2 is FQGNSA. This CDR3 has 14 amino acids. Trimming pared 2 bases from V and 6 bases from J, leaving 10 bases between. CDR3 bases: TGTGCCAGCAGCTTAAGTCAGAATTCCGGGGAGCTGTTTTTT. Translated, it gives CASSLSQNSGELFF.

CDR3 loop: CASSSPDRGDIQYF. Written as DNA, the CDR3 is TGTGCCAGCAGCTCACCGGACAGGGGTGACATTCAGTACTTC. The J gene is TRBJ2-4, the V gene TRBV11-3; 9 bases match TRBD1. Germline CDR1 SGHNT, CDR2 YENEEA. This CDR3 has 14 residues. With V trimmed by 4 bases and J by 8 bases, 6 bases remained unmatched.

At least ten counts were recorded for this clonotype. The gene calls are TRBV12-3 or TRBV12-4 and TRBJ1-1; 8 positions match TRBD1. The CDR3 is made up of 14 amino acids. V shed 3 bases, J shed 4 bases, and the junction held 4 bases outside the gene matches. The chain's CDR3 is CASSFTTGGTEAFF. CDR3 sequence (DNA): TGTGCCAGCAGTTTCACTACAGGGGGCACTGAAGCTTTCTTT.

In this sample, this clonotype turned up many times. The rearrangement links TRBV7-9 to TRBJ2-3; no clear D. This CDR3 is built from 15 residues. Germline V CDR1 and CDR2: SEHNR, FQNEAQ (reference sequence). V was trimmed by 3 bases and J by 6 bases, leaving 16 bases between them. CDR3 coding DNA: TGTGCCAGCAGCTTTCCCACAACAGATGGGGATACGCAGTATTTT. Protein product: CASSFPTTDGDTQYF. Full variable domain (remainder filled in from reference TRBV7-9 and TRBJ2-3): DTGVSQNPRHKITKRGQNVTFRCDPISEHNRLYWYRQTLGQGPEFLTYFQNEAQLEKSRLLSDRFSAERPKGSFSTLEIQRTEQGDSAMYLCASSFPTTDGDTQYFGPGTRLTVL.

V usage is TRBV3-1 and J usage is TRBJ1-2; D gene ambiguous. The CDR3 totals 11 residues. V lost 4 bases, J lost 7 bases, and 7 bases lay in between. In germline, CDR1 is LGHDT, CDR2 YNNKEL (reference sequence). CDR3 sequence: CASSRLGGYTF. As DNA, the CDR3 is TGTGCCAGCAGCCGCCTCGGTGGCTACACCTTC.

The chain joins TRBV20-1 to TRBJ2-3, with 8 bases fitting TRBD2. CDR3 length equals 13 residues. CDR1 is DFQATT and CDR2 is SNEGSKA in the germline V gene (reference sequence). The trim removed 6 bases at V and 4 bases at J, leaving 6 bases unmatched. CDR3 residues: CSAAGGGADTQYF. The DNA for the CDR3 is TGCAGTGCGGCGGGGGGCGGAGCAGATACGCAGTATTTT.

In this sample, this clonotype turned up once. The gene calls are TRBV2 and TRBJ1-4; D gene uncertain. The DNA end is a closer match to TRBJ2-2, so the J assignment may be wrong. Looked up from germline, CDR1 is SNHLY and CDR2 is FYNNEI. The CDR3 is made up of 13 amino acids. CDR3 sequence: CASSEALGLELFF. CDR3 DNA: TGTGCCAGCAGTGAAGCGCTCGGATTGGAGCTGTTTTTT.

This clonotype was recorded many times. The chain couples TRBV12-3 or TRBV12-4 to TRBJ2-1; D not resolved. V shed 5 bases and J shed 8 bases, with 7 bases lying between them. This CDR3 spans 11 amino acids. The CDR3 reads CASSRVDEQFF. The CDR3, as DNA: TGTGCCAGCAGTCGGGTGGATGAGCAGTTCTTC.

In its sample, this clonotype was seen a few times. The rearrangement uses TRBV29-1 and TRBJ1-2; possibly TRBD1 for D (5 bases). The CDR3 contains 15 residues. CDR1 SQVTM and CDR2 ANQGSEA come from the germline V gene. Trimming left V 6 bases short and J 6 bases short, with 23 bases between. The CDR3 DNA is TGCAGCGTGGCAAGTTGGGACCGACAAGGGGATGGCTACACCTTC. This translates into CSVASWDRQGDGYTF.

This clonotype was found a few times. This chain uses TRBV5-1 with TRBJ2-7; 7 nucleotides line up with TRBD1. In germline, CDR1 is SGHRS, CDR2 YFSETQ. This CDR3 spans 15 amino acids. The ends lost 0 bases at V and 4 bases at J; junction bases unmatched: 7. The CDR3 bases are TGCGCCAGCAGCTTGGCGCAGGGGGAGTCTTACGAGCAGTACTTC. Translated, it gives CASSLAQGESYEQYF.

The chain combines TRBV18 with TRBJ1-2, with 7 bases fitting TRBD1. Trimming at V came to 2 bases and at J to 6 bases, leaving 3 bases not matched to a gene. The CDR3 is made up of 13 amino acids. From germline, CDR1 is KGHSH and CDR2 LQKENI. CDR3 region: CASSPDRAHGYTF. The CDR3 DNA is TGTGCCAGCTCACCAGACAGGGCCCATGGCTACACCTTC.

This clonotype appeared a few times. This rearrangement joins TRBV18 to TRBJ1-3; D not certain. With 4 bases removed from V and 4 bases from J, the gap between germline ends came to 11 bases. The germline V gene has CDR1 KGHSH and CDR2 LQKENI. This CDR3 region has 14 residues. The CDR3 bases are TGTGCCAGCTCACTACCGGACGGAGGAAACACCATATATTTT. Translating it yields CASSLPDGGNTIYF.

This clonotype came up many times. The rearrangement links TRBV3-1 to TRBJ1-3; D is uncertain. This CDR3 spans 14 amino acids. From germline, CDR1 is LGHDT and CDR2 YNNKEL (reference sequence). V was trimmed by 2 bases and J by 6 bases, leaving 11 bases between them. The CDR3 sequence is CASSQLASENTIYF. DNA for the CDR3: TGTGCCAGCAGCCAACTGGCAAGTGAAAACACCATATATTTT.

The sample holds many counts of this clonotype. The V call is TRBV29-1, the J call TRBJ1-2, with no clear D. Per the germline V gene, CDR1 is SQVTM and CDR2 is ANQGSEA. The CDR3 is 12 residues long. Trimming stripped 4 bases from V and 5 bases from J, with 11 bases between. This CDR3 reads CSVVSQLYGYTF. The CDR3 nucleotides are TGCAGCGTTGTCAGTCAACTATATGGCTACACCTTC.

This clonotype was counted at least ten times. The gene calls are TRBV7-2 and TRBJ1-5, with D unclear. The germline V gene has CDR1 SGHTA and CDR2 FQGNSA. CDR3 length: 15 amino acids. V dropped 1 base and J dropped 2 bases, with 9 bases sitting between them. CDR3 in DNA: TGTGCCAGCAGCTTAGTAGGGTCTGGCAATCAGCCCCAGCATTTT. This sequence encodes CASSLVGSGNQPQHF.

There are many counts of this clonotype. The V call is TRBV24-1, the J call TRBJ2-3; D remains ambiguous. Germline assignment: CDR1 KGHDR and CDR2 SFDVKD. There are 13 residues in the CDR3. The V end was cut by 4 bases, the J end by 1 base, with 5 bases between. The CDR3 nucleotides are TGTGCCACCAGTGAACCAGGCACAGATACGCAGTATTTT. It yields the protein CATSEPGTDTQYF.

This clonotype was seen only a few times. The J gene is TRBJ1-1, the V gene TRBV5-1, with 10 bases identical to TRBD1. The junction had 8 bases not matched to a gene; V was cut back by 4 bases and J by 5 bases. From germline, CDR1 is SGHRS and CDR2 YFSETQ. This CDR3 region has 15 residues. The DNA of the CDR3 is TGCGCCAGCAGCAGGGACAGGGGTTTCGGGACTGAAGCTTTCTTT. Its protein product is CASSRDRGFGTEAFF.

CDR3 loop: CSVAWGANSIQYF. CDR3 in DNA: TGCAGCGTTGCTTGGGGGGCTAATAGCATTCAGTACTTC. The V gene is TRBV29-1, the J gene TRBJ2-4; D is possibly TRBD1 or TRBD2 (6 bases each). The V gene's germline CDR1 is SQVTM and CDR2 ANQGSEA. V shed 4 bases and J shed 9 bases, with 16 bases lying between them. The CDR3 loop spans 13 amino acids.

The sample holds a few counts of this clonotype. The chain is built from TRBV7-6 and TRBJ2-3; the D is unclear. The CDR3 is 13 residues long. Germline assignment: CDR1 SGHVS and CDR2 FNYEAQ. V was trimmed by 3 bases and J by 2 bases, leaving 6 bases between them. The CDR3 reads CASSFRITDTQYF. The DNA of the CDR3 is TGTGCCAGCAGCTTCAGGATCACAGATACGCAGTATTTT.

This clonotype was counted many times. The chain couples TRBV20-1 to TRBJ2-7, with a weak D call TRBD2 (5 bases). CDR1 and CDR2 from the germline V gene are DFQATT and SNEGSKA (reference sequence). Deletions cut 6 bases from V and 0 bases from J, with 9 bases between. The length of the CDR3 is 12 residues. The CDR3, as DNA: TGCAGTGCAGGGAGTCACTCCTACGAGCAGTACGTC. As protein: CSAGSHSYEQYV.

In its sample, this clonotype was seen many times. The chain employs TRBV3-1 and TRBJ1-3; D not resolved. V lost 1 base and J 4 bases, leaving 2 bases between the germline ends. Germline CDR1 and CDR2: LGHDT and YNNKEL (reference sequence). This CDR3 is 12 amino acids long. The CDR3 protein is CASSQVGNTIYF. DNA of the CDR3: TGTGCCAGCAGCCAAGTAGGAAACACCATATATTTT.

This clonotype was counted a few times. V is TRBV18 and J is TRBJ1-1; possibly TRBD1 for D (6 bases). Between the trimmed V and J ends, which lost 6 bases and 1 base, there was a span of 15 bases. The germline gives CDR1 KGHSH, CDR2 LQKENI. CDR3 length equals 15 residues. The CDR3 DNA follows: TGTGCCAGCTCGGCAGGGGATTTATCGAACACTGAAGCTTTCTTT. It encodes CASSAGDLSNTEAFF.

This clonotype came up a few times. This rearrangement joins TRBV4-3 to TRBJ2-2, with 7 bases lining up with TRBD1. Germline V gene data show CDR1 as LGHNA and CDR2 as YSLEER. Trimming at V came to 3 bases and at J to 5 bases, leaving 3 bases not matched to a gene. This CDR3 is 14 amino acids long. The CDR3 sequence: CASSQTGRTGELFF. In nucleotides, the CDR3 is TGCGCCAGCAGCCAGACAGGGCGGACCGGGGAGCTGTTTTTT.